This T cell receptor (beta chain) was recovered during a study of beta chain features in type 1 diabetes (dated by TCRdb to between 2018 and 2020). For the wider study: Patients and healthy donors did not differ in mean age, gender distribution, total cell number or subset yield. The study compared the TCRB repertoires of sorted circulating CD4+ T cell subsets in recently diagnosed type 1 diabetes patients with those in matched healthy donors. A total of roughly 100 million sorted cells were examined across all samples, and the number of cells per subset was strongly correlated with RNA yield. Whereas all 30 or so donors provided naive and central memory subsets, regulatory and stem cell-like memory subsets were isolated from just 8 patients and roughly 8 healthy donors. The paper's findings and limits, for the study overall: PCR might favor shorter templates, but patient and control samples were amplified and corrected together, so any skew would affect both groups equally. Because the HLA sub-analyses included only small numbers of individuals, any influence of HLA type on TCRB rearrangement was left unresolved. Naive, central memory and regulatory TCRB repertoires appeared to be more alike among patients than among healthy donors. Patients with type 1 diabetes made fewer insertions and deleted more nucleotides at VDJ recombination sites, implying thymic rearrangement abnormalities. Because cDNA was sequenced instead of genomic DNA, highly expressing activated cells could be over-represented, though the groups showed no difference in activation or CD3 levels. In all four CD4+ subsets, TCRB CDR3 length was moderately but significantly shorter in type 1 diabetes patients.

The High Capacity cDNA Reverse Transcription Kit was used to reverse transcribe all of the isolated RNA, meaning that expressed TCRB transcripts were what got sequenced. Deep immunoSEQ sequencing was applied to naive, central memory and regulatory T cell samples, giving an average of roughly 3.5 million total reads per sample. Sorted cells were lysed in RLT buffer and RNA was extracted with DNase-treated RNeasy Micro or Mini kits, depending on cell number. Each cell subset was processed separately to prevent cross-contamination, with patient and healthy donor samples processed together. TCRB sequences were amplified from cDNA with the immunoSEQ multiplex PCR, producing 87-bp fragments spanning the CDR3 region. Amplicons were sequenced on the Illumina HiSeq platform. The authors' pipeline ran thus. Synthetic template baselines were used to correct PCR bias computationally, reads within Hamming distance 2 were collapsed together, and singletons that could not be merged were discarded. Reads were aligned against IMGT so that V, D and J genes, CDR3 length and insertions or deletions at six rearrangement sites could be assigned. Within each subset, clonotype counts were normalized to sorted cell number, after which true diversity and Gini coefficients were computed with the tcR R package. The overlap coefficient, calculated on TCRB nucleotide sequences, was used to measure repertoire sharing. Out-of-frame TCRB sequences from naive cells were analyzed as a proxy for the pre-selection repertoire. In TCRdb, the immuneACCESS table is reduced to in-frame sequences with V and J assigned. These tables do not hold every clone; where another copy was compared, an unresolved V gene accounts for under half, and the others remain unexplained. The DNA was the basis for D and trimming; V, J and clone size are from that table. The sample table lists 810,000 or so clones, roughly 15% of them with a count of one. 0.02% to 0.025% of the sample belongs to the ten largest clones.

In the case of this clone: Its antigen remains undetermined. One base away there is no much larger clone; base qualities are not given.

Each donor gave one peripheral blood draw, averaging roughly 100 mL, which was collected into heparinised tubes. A BD FACSAria II was used to sort naive, central memory, regulatory and stem cell-like memory CD4+ T cells with a panel that included CD45RO, CCR7, CD25, CD127, CD95 and CD27. Purity was above 95% for every sorted population. PBMCs were isolated immediately by Lymphoprep density gradient centrifugation and stained directly without culture. So that batch effects would be minimized, each experiment stained and sorted samples in pairs, pairing one healthy donor with one patient. Trimming at the junction amounts to 5 bases on V and 2 bases on J, and the germline ends lie 15 bases apart. Including the terminal cysteine and phenylalanine, the CDR3 comprises 15 residues. The only DNA kept is the CDR3, 45 bases in frame from the first base. Sequences LGHNA (CDR1) and YSLEER (CDR2) are obtained from the germline V gene.

Sequencing was carried out using naive CD4+ T cells from blood. The sample's cell subset or site label, in plain terms: true naive CD4+ T cells. The chain was built from TRBV4-3 and TRBJ2-5, and the D gene may be TRBD1, 7 bases matching. The clonotype comes from a woman under 30 in good health. The nucleotides read TGCGCCAGCAGCTTAGCGGCAGGGGGACAAGAGACCCAGTACTTC. The encoded protein is CASSLAAGGQETQYF.